Sequencing of this T cell receptor (beta chain) was carried out in a study of T-cell reconstitution after alpha-beta-depleted transplantation in children. This clonotype appeared a few times. Preparation of the TCRbeta library used unique molecular identifiers. One entry per CDR3 protein, called by TCRdb with MiXCR from the PCR reads. This table holds about a million distinct CDR3 sequences, around 30% found once. CDR3 size: 12 residues. The V and J ends lost 10 bases and 8 bases respectively, with 15 bases between them. Per the germline V gene, CDR1 is ENHRY and CDR2 is SYGVKD. The gene calls are TRBV10-3 and TRBJ2-1; D possibly corresponds to TRBD2 (5 bases). The sequence was collected from a boy under two years old who had a stem cell transplant for SCID, so the T cells may come from the graft donor. The input for sequencing was PBMCs, mostly from graft donor cells, taken 360 days after TCRalphabeta/CD19-depleted stem cell transplant. The CDR3 sequence: CATMGEGDEQFF. CDR3 coding DNA: TGTGCCACCATGGGTGAGGGAGATGAGCAGTTCTTC.